A single sample gave rise to the 8 T cell receptor beta chains below, sequenced in a study of CD8+ T cells in alopecia areata. cDNA serving as the sequencing template came from extracted, reverse transcribed RNA. Produced via immunoSEQ multiplex PCR; TCRdb's table is partial and in-frame only. The table shows tens of thousands of clones, with roughly 60% occurring only once. Sorting of the five patients' CD4+ cells gave CD25+CD127- cells as the output. Input material: CD4+ Tregs sorted from blood. The receptor set was obtained from a human donor with alopecia areata.

This clone was detected a few times. The chain is built from TRBV29-1 and TRBJ2-7; weak D call: TRBD2 (5 bases). Germline CDR1 SQVTM, CDR2 ANQGSEA. V lost 5 bases and J lost 3, with 14 bases in between. CDR3 size: 13 residues. The CDR3: CSVSGSTFYEQYF. In nucleotides, the CDR3 is TGCAGCGTTTCGGGATCGACCTTCTACGAGCAGTACTTC.

This rearrangement joins TRBV28 to TRBJ2-7, with 7 bases fitting TRBD1. Germline CDR1 and CDR2: MDHEN and SYDVKM. This CDR3 region has 14 residues. Trimming at V came to 6 bases and at J to 2 bases, leaving 7 bases not matched to a gene. The CDR3 DNA is TGTGCCAGCAGAGCGACAGGGTCCCCCTACGAGCAGTACTTC. Its translation is CASRATGSPYEQYF.

Only a few counts were recorded for this clone. This sequence joins TRBV6-5 and TRBJ2-7, with 13 bases that match TRBD2. There are 15 residues in the CDR3. CDR1 MNHEY and CDR2 SVGAGI come from the germline V gene. With 6 bases clipped from V and 2 bases from J, the junction kept 4 bases outside the gene matches. The CDR3 spells CASRMTSGRTYEQYF. The CDR3 DNA follows: TGTGCCAGCAGGATGACTAGCGGGAGGACCTACGAGCAGTACTTC.

By share, this clone ranks as medium-sized. V and J are TRBV6-6 and TRBJ2-7; D is uncertain. The V gene's germline CDR1 is MNHNY and CDR2 SVGAGI (reference sequence). The CDR3 has 12 residues. Trimming took off 10 bases at V and 3 bases at J, with 13 bases between the two ends. The CDR3 nucleotides are TGTGCCACAAAGGACCCACTCTACGAGCAGTACTTC. Amino acid sequence: CATKDPLYEQYF.

The chain employs TRBV7-3 and TRBJ2-1, with 7 bases aligning to TRBD2. CDR1 is SGHTA, CDR2 FQGTGA, per germline. V lost 1 base and J lost 0; bases outside the gene matches: 3. This CDR3 spans 16 amino acids. The CDR3 sequence: CASSLRRGDSYNEQFF. Written as DNA, the CDR3 is TGTGCCAGCAGCTTAAGACGGGGGGACTCCTACAATGAGCAGTTCTTC.

There are a few counts of this clone. This chain links TRBV5-1 with TRBJ2-7; D possibly corresponds to TRBD1 (5 bases). V was shortened by 3 bases and J by 7 bases, with 14 bases between the two germline ends. The CDR3 sequence is 13 residues long. CDR1 and CDR2 (germline): SGHRS, YFSETQ. CDR3 amino acids: CASSYEQAREQYF. CDR3 bases: TGCGCCAGCAGCTACGAACAGGCCCGGGAGCAGTACTTC.

The rearrangement joins TRBV7-2 to TRBJ2-5; D not certain. Trimming took off 3 bases at V and 5 bases at J, with 10 bases between the two ends. CDR1 is SGHTA, CDR2 FQGNSA, per germline. The CDR3 is 13 residues long. The chain's CDR3 is CASSFQDLETQYF. CDR3 DNA sequence: TGTGCCAGCAGCTTCCAAGATTTGGAGACCCAGTACTTC.

The chain combines TRBV7-8 with TRBJ1-5; D is undetermined. The CDR3 extends over 16 amino acids. V was cut by 3 bases and J by 3 bases, with 15 bases left in between. Looked up from germline, CDR1 is SGHVS and CDR2 is FQNEAQ. The chain's CDR3 is CASSFRAGDNNQPQHF. CDR3 in DNA: TGTGCCAGCAGCTTCCGGGCCGGGGATAACAATCAGCCCCAGCATTTT.